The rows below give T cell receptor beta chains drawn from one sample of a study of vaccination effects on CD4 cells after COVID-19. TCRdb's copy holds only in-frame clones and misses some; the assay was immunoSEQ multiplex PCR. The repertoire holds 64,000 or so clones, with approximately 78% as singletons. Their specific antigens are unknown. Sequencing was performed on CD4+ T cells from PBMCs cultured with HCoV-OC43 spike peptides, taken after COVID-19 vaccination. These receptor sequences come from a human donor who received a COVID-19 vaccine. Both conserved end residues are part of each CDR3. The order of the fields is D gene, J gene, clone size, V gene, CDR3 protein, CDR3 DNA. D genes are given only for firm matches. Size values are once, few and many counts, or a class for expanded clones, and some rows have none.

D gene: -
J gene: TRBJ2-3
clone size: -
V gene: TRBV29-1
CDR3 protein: CSGITAGGTDTQYF
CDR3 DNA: TGCAGCGGTATAACGGCGGGCGGCACAGATACGCAGTATTTT

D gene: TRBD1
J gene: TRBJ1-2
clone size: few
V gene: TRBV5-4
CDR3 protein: CASSSRQGTPNYGYTF
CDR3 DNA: TGTGCCAGCAGCTCGAGACAGGGTACCCCCAACTATGGCTACACCTTC

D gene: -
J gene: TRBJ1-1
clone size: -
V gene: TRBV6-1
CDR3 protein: CASSEGTYPTEAFF
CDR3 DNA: TGTGCCAGCAGTGAAGGGACCTACCCCACTGAAGCTTTCTTT

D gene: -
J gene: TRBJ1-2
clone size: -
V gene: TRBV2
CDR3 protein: CASGGREAGYTF
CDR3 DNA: TGTGCCAGCGGTGGCAGGGAGGCTGGCTACACCTTC

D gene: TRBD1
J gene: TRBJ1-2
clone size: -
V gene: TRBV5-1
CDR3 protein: CASTRTGGAKGYTF
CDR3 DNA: TGCGCCAGCACTCGGACAGGGGGCGCAAAGGGCTACACCTTC

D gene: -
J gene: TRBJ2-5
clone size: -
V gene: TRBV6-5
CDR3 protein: CASSSDGEETQYF
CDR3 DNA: TGTGCCAGCAGTTCCGACGGAGAAGAGACCCAGTACTTC

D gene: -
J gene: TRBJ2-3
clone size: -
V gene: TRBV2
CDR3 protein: CASSDSDTQYF
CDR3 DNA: TGTGCCAGCAGTGATTCAGATACGCAGTATTTT

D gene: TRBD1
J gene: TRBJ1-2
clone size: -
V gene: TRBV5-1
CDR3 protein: CASSFQGDGYTF
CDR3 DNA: TGCGCCAGCAGCTTCCAGGGGGATGGCTACACCTTC

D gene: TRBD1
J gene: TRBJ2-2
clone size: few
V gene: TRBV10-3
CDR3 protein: CAISLTGSDTGELFF
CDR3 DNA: TGTGCCATCAGCCTGACAGGGTCGGACACCGGGGAGCTGTTTTTT

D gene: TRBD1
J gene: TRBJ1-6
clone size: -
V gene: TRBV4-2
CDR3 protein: CASSQEWQGVSPLHF
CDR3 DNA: TGTGCCAGCAGCCAAGAATGGCAGGGGGTTTCACCCCTCCACTTT

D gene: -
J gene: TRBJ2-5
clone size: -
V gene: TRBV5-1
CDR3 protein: CASSLRETQYF
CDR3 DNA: TGCGCCAGCAGCTTGCGCGAGACCCAGTACTTC

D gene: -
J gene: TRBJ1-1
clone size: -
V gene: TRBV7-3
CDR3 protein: CASSRSGRGDPEAFF
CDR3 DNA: TGTGCCAGCAGCCGTTCCGGCAGGGGAGACCCTGAAGCTTTCTTT

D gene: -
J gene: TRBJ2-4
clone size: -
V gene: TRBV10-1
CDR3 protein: CASSGQLAKNIQYF
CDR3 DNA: TGCGCCAGCAGTGGACAGCTAGCCAAAAACATTCAGTACTTC

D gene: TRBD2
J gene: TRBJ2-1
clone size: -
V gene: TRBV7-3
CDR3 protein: CASSPREGGNEQFF
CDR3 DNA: TGTGCCAGCAGCCCAAGGGAGGGCGGCAATGAGCAGTTCTTC

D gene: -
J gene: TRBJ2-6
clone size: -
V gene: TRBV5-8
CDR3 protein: CASSLGGRAGANVLTF
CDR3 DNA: TGTGCCAGCAGCTTGGGGGGCAGGGCGGGGGCCAACGTCCTGACTTTC

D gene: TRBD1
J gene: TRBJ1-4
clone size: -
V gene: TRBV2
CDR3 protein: CASSGDSATNEKLFF
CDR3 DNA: TGTGCCAGCAGCGGGGACAGCGCAACTAATGAAAAACTGTTTTTT

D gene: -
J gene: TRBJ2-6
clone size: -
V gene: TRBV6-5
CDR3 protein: CASSPSFSGANVLTF
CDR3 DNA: TGTGCCAGCAGTCCCAGCTTCTCTGGGGCCAACGTCCTGACTTTC

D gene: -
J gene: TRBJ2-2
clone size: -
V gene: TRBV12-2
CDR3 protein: CASRSKTGGELFF
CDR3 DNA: TGTGCAAGTCGCTCGAAGACGGGGGGGGAGCTGTTTTTT

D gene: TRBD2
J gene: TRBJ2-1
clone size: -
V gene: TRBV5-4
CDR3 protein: CASSPGLAGGEQFF
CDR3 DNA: TGTGCCAGCAGCCCCGGACTAGCGGGGGGGGAGCAGTTCTTC

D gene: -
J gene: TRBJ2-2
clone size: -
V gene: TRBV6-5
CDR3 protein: CAGGTSANTGELFF
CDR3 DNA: TGTGCCGGGGGGACTTCCGCGAACACCGGGGAGCTGTTTTTT

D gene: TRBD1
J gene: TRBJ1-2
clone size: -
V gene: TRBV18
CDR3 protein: CASSPSGTGTGYTF
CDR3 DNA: TGTGCCAGCTCACCGTCCGGGACAGGGACAGGCTACACCTTC

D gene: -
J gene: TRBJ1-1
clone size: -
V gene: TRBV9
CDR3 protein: CASSAQIMGNTEAFF
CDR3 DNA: TGTGCCAGCAGCGCGCAAATCATGGGAAACACTGAAGCTTTCTTT

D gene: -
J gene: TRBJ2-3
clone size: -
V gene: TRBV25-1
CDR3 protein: CASTATGVGADTQYF
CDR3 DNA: TGTGCCAGCACCGCCACGGGGGTAGGGGCAGATACGCAGTATTTT

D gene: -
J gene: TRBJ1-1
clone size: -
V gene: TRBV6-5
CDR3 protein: CASSYSGQTNTEAFF
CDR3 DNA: TGTGCCAGCAGTTACTCCGGTCAGACGAACACTGAAGCTTTCTTT

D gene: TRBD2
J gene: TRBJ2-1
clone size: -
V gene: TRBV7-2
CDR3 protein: CASSLAGGRGGHGEQFF
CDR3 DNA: TGTGCCAGCAGCTTAGCGGGTGGGCGGGGGGGCCATGGTGAGCAGTTCTTC

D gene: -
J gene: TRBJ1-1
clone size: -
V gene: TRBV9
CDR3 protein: CASSVGENTEAFF
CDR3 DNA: TGTGCCAGCAGCGTAGGAGAGAACACTGAAGCTTTCTTT

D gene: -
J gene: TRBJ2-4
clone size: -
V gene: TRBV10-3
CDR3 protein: CAISQGGPLEKNIQYF
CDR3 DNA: TGTGCCATCAGCCAAGGGGGGCCCCTTGAGAAAAACATTCAGTACTTC

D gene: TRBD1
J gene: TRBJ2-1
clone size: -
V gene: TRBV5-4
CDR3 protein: CASTNPGQLYNEQFF
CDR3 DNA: TGTGCCAGCACCAATCCGGGACAGCTCTACAATGAGCAGTTCTTC

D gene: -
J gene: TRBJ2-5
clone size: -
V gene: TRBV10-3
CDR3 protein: CAISESETQYF
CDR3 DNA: TGTGCCATCAGTGAGTCTGAGACCCAGTACTTC

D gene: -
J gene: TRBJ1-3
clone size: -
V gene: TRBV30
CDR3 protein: CAWSVLGSGAGNTIYF
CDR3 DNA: TGTGCCTGGAGTGTACTTGGGTCAGGGGCTGGAAACACCATATATTTT

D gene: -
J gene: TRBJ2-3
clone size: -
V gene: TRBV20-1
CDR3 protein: CSASLEVVGTQYF
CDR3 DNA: TGCAGTGCTAGTCTAGAGGTGGTGGGTACGCAGTATTTT

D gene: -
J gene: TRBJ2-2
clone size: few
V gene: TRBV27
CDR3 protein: CASRAAGQNTGELFF
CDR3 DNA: TGTGCCAGCAGGGCCGCCGGGCAAAACACCGGGGAGCTGTTTTTT

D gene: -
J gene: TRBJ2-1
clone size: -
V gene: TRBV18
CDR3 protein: CASKPSLGLGKNEQFF
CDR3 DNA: TGTGCCAGTAAACCATCTCTCGGGCTAGGTAAGAATGAGCAGTTCTTC

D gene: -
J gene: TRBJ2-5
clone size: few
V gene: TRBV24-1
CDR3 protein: CATSDLGGKETQYF
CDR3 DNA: TGTGCCACCAGTGATTTGGGGGGAAAAGAGACCCAGTACTTC

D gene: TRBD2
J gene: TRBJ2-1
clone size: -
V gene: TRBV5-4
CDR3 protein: CASRAAGGPTNEQFF
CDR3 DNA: TGTGCCAGCAGGGCAGCGGGGGGGCCTACGAATGAGCAGTTCTTC

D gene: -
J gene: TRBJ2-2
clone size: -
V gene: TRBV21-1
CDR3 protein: CASSIGRQTGDNTGELFF
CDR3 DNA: TGTGCCAGCAGCATCGGCCGCCAGACAGGCGATAACACCGGGGAGCTGTTTTTT

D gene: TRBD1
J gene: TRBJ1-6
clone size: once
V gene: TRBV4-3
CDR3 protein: CASSQVGGQAGSYNSPLHF
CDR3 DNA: TGCGCCAGCAGCCAAGTCGGGGGACAGGCGGGGTCCTATAATTCACCCCTCCACTTT

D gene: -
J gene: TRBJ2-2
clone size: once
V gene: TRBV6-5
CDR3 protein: CASSYSYRETGELFF
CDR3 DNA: TGTGCCAGCAGTTACTCGTACAGGGAAACCGGGGAGCTGTTTTTT

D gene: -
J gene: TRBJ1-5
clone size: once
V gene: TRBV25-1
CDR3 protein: CASSESGRDNQPQHF
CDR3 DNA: TGTGCCAGCAGTGAATCGGGCAGGGATAATCAGCCCCAGCATTTT

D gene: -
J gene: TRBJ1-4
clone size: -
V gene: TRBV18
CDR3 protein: CASSPLLGEKLFF
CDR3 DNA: TGTGCCAGCTCACCTCTTTTGGGGGAAAAACTGTTTTTT

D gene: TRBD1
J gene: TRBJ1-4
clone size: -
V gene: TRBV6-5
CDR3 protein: CASSRRGTGGEKLFF
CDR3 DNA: TGTGCCAGCAGTCGCCGGGGGACAGGGGGTGAAAAACTGTTTTTT

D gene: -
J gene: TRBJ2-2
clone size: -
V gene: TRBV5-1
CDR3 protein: CASSGGFPTNTGELFF
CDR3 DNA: TGCGCCAGCAGCGGGGGGTTCCCGACGAACACCGGGGAGCTGTTTTTT

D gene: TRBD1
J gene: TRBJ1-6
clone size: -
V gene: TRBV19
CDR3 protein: CASSWDRGNSPLHF
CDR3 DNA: TGTGCCAGTAGTTGGGACAGGGGTAATTCACCCCTCCACTTT

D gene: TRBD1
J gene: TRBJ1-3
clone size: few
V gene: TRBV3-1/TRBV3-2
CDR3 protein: CASSIYGQGIRNTIYF
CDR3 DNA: TGTGCCAGCAGCATTTATGGACAGGGCATTCGAAACACCATATATTTT

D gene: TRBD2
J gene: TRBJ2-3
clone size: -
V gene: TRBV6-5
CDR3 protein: CASKAGGPPQDTQYF
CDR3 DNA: TGTGCCAGCAAAGCGGGGGGGCCCCCTCAAGATACGCAGTATTTT

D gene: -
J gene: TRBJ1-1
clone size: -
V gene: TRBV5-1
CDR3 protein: CASSLAAGDTEAFF
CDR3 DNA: TGCGCCAGCAGCTTGGCTGCTGGGGACACTGAAGCTTTCTTT

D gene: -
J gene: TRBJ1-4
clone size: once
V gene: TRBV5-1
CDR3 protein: CASSFQGDGEKLFF
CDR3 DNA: TGCGCCAGCAGCTTTCAAGGGGATGGTGAAAAACTGTTTTTT

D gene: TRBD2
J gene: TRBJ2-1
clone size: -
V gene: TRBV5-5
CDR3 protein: CASSWGTSGGVGEQFF
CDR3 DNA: TGTGCCAGCAGCTGGGGGACTAGCGGGGGGGTTGGCGAGCAGTTCTTC

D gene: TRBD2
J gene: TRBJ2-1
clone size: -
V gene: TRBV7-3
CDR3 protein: CASSPTSGTYNEQFF
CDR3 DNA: TGTGCCAGCAGCCCTACTAGCGGTACTTACAATGAGCAGTTCTTC

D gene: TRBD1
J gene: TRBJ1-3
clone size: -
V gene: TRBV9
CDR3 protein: CASSVDRQGINTIYF
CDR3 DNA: TGTGCCAGCAGCGTCGATCGACAGGGAATCAACACCATATATTTT

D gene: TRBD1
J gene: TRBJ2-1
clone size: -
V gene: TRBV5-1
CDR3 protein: CASSLDRGSEQFF
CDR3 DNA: TGCGCCAGCAGCTTGGACAGGGGGTCTGAGCAGTTCTTC

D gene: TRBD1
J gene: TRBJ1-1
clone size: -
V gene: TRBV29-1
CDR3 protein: CSVASITGGTEAFF
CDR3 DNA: TGCAGCGTTGCCTCTATAACAGGGGGCACTGAAGCTTTCTTT

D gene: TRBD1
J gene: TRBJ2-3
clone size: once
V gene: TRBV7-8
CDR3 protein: CASSLRLTGSPTDTQYF
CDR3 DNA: TGTGCCAGCAGCTTACGGTTGACAGGGAGCCCCACAGATACGCAGTATTTT

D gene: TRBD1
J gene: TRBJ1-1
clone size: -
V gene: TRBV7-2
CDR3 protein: CASSQIPGQEAFF
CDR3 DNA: TGTGCCAGCAGCCAAATACCGGGACAGGAAGCTTTCTTT

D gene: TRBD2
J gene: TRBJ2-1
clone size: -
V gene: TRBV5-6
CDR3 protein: CASKLAGGLNEQFF
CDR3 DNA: TGTGCCAGCAAACTAGCGGGGGGGCTAAATGAGCAGTTCTTC

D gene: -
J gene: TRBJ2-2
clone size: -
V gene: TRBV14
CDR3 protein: CASSQGQGGTGELFF
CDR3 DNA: TGTGCCAGCAGCCAAGGCCAGGGTGGAACCGGGGAGCTGTTTTTT

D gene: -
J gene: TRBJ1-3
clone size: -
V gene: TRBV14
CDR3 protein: CASSPTRGRSGNTIYF
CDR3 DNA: TGTGCCAGCAGCCCGACTAGGGGAAGGTCTGGAAACACCATATATTTT

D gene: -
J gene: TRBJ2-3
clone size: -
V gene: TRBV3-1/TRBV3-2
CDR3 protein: CASSQEKGWRDTQYF
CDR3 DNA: TGTGCCAGCAGCCAAGAAAAGGGTTGGAGAGATACGCAGTATTTT